Following are 17 T cell receptor beta chains from one sample sequenced in a study of graft-versus-host responses after intestinal transplantation. Their antigens remain unidentified. Repertoires were generated with immunoSEQ multiplex PCR, while TCRdb's copy carries only in-frame clones and drops some. The sample holds around 40,000 clones, 85% to 95% seen once. Sequenced material: unstimulated CD8+ T cells sorted from spleen or lymph node cells, taken before transplant. These receptors originate from a human donor who was the organ donor for an intestinal transplant.

Worth noting for this clone: The same CDR3 is also encoded by other DNA sequences in this sample. The chain employs TRBV25-1 and TRBJ1-2; 7 bases fit TRBD1. Germline V CDR1 and CDR2: MGHDK, SYGVNS. Germline trimming cut 2 bases from V and 4 bases from J; bases unmatched to any gene: 13. CDR3 length: 17 residues. The CDR3: CASSEPPGRTGSYGYTF. In nucleotides, the CDR3 is TGTGCCAGCAGTGAACCCCCGGGGAGGACAGGCAGCTATGGCTACACCTTC.

This clone has just one count. The chain has TRBV13 and TRBJ2-1; D is perhaps TRBD1 or TRBD2 (6 bases each). The CDR3 consists of 17 residues. Trimming took 3 bases from V and 0 from J, leaving 15 bases between them. In germline, CDR1 is PRHDT, CDR2 FYEKMQ (reference sequence). The DNA for the CDR3 is TGTGCCAGCAGCTTTCTCGGGGGCGCAGGCTCCTACAATGAGCAGTTCTTC. Encoded protein: CASSFLGGAGSYNEQFF.

This sequence joins TRBV4-3 and TRBJ2-1; D is undetermined. The CDR3 extends over 16 amino acids. CDR1 and CDR2 from the germline V gene are LGHNA and YSLEER. Deletions cut 0 bases from V and 0 bases from J, with 9 bases between. The CDR3 nucleotides read TGCGCCAGCAGCCAAGATTACGGAAGCTCCTACAATGAGCAGTTCTTC. Protein sequence: CASSQDYGSSYNEQFF.

This chain joins TRBV10-3 and TRBJ2-7; 9 bases fit TRBD1. Trimming took 0 bases from V and 3 from J; bases not matched to a gene: 15. Per the germline V gene, CDR1 is ENHRY and CDR2 is SYGVKD. The CDR3 consists of 19 residues. CDR3 region: CAISESGQGFFGVDYEQYF. The CDR3 region has the DNA TGTGCCATCAGTGAGTCGGGACAGGGCTTTTTCGGCGTTGACTACGAGCAGTACTTC.

This clone was seen just once. The genes are TRBV5-4 and TRBJ2-7; no clear D. The CDR3 loop spans 14 amino acids. Germline-derived CDR1 and CDR2 are SGHNT and YYREEE (reference sequence). V shed 3 bases and J shed 5 bases, with 15 bases lying between them. CDR3 nucleotide sequence: TGTGCCAGCAGCTGGGAAGGATCAAACCACGAGCAGTACTTC. It translates to CASSWEGSNHEQYF.

The rearrangement uses TRBV20-1 and TRBJ1-5, with D unresolved. Trimming cost V 0 bases and J 5 bases, with 2 bases left between them. CDR3 length: 11 amino acids. CDR1 and CDR2 (germline): DFQATT, SNEGSKA (reference sequence). CDR3 DNA: TGCAGTGCTAGAGATTATCAGCCCCAGCATTTT. This translates into CSARDYQPQHF.

Comments on this clone: Sequence at one end of the junction differs from germline and may be a read error. DNA of the CDR3: TGCGCCAGCAGCCAGACAGGGTCACAAGAGGCCCAGTACTTC. This translates into CASSQTGSQEAQYF. The chain has TRBV4-3 and TRBJ2-5; 7 bases are shared with TRBD1. CDR1 is LGHNA, CDR2 YSLEER, per germline. The CDR3 loop spans 14 amino acids.

This sequence joins TRBV27 and TRBJ2-3; TRBD1 matches at 8 bases. The CDR3 has 19 amino acids. The trim removed 6 bases at V and 3 bases at J, leaving 20 bases unmatched. The germline gives CDR1 MNHEY, CDR2 SMNVEV (reference sequence). This CDR3 is CASRLQGVESLWYTDTQYF. CDR3 DNA: TGTGCCAGCAGATTACAGGGGGTGGAAAGTTTATGGTATACAGATACGCAGTATTTT.

V and J are TRBV7-2 and TRBJ1-2, with D possibly TRBD1 on 6 matching bases. Looked up from germline, CDR1 is SGHTA and CDR2 is FQGNSA. This CDR3 has 15 amino acids. V lost 0 bases, J lost 6 bases, and 14 bases lay in between. CDR3: CASSLASGHVNGYTF. The CDR3 region has the DNA TGTGCCAGCAGCTTAGCATCGGGACACGTCAATGGCTACACCTTC.

The chain carries TRBV19 and TRBJ2-1, with 14 bases aligning to TRBD2. CDR1 and CDR2 (germline): LNHDA, SQIVND (reference sequence). The junction had 6 bases not matched to a gene; V was cut back by 5 bases and J by 9 bases. This CDR3 contains 15 residues. The CDR3 sequence is CASSWGLAGVTEQFF. The CDR3 coding sequence is TGTGCCAGTAGTTGGGGACTAGCGGGGGTGACTGAGCAGTTCTTC.

The chain links TRBV7-9 to TRBJ2-2, with 7 bases identical to TRBD2. The V segment lost 4 bases and the J segment 5 bases; nucleotides outside the gene matches: 7. From germline, CDR1 is SEHNR and CDR2 FQNEAQ (reference sequence). This CDR3 region has 15 residues. In nucleotides, the CDR3 is TGTGCCAGCAGCTCCTCGGGGGGATGGACCGGGGAGCTGTTTTTT. It is translated as CASSSSGGWTGELFF.

The chain links TRBV7-9 to TRBJ2-1; D might be TRBD1 or TRBD2, each matching 5 bases. This CDR3 region has 17 residues. V was clipped by 1 base and J by 5 bases, with 18 bases between them. Germline V gene sequence: CDR1 SEHNR, CDR2 FQNEAQ (reference sequence). This CDR3 is CASSLGNLRGINNEQFF. The CDR3, as DNA: TGTGCCAGCAGCTTAGGGAATTTGAGGGGAATCAACAATGAGCAGTTCTTC.

The chain employs TRBV5-5 and TRBJ2-1; 10 nucleotides match TRBD2. V shed 4 bases and J 7 bases; nucleotides not matched to a gene: 8. Germline V gene data show CDR1 as SGHKS and CDR2 as YYEKEE (reference sequence). The CDR3 length is 15 residues. The CDR3 region is CASSLATSGLNEQFF. The CDR3 nucleotides read TGTGCCAGCAGCCTAGCGACTAGCGGGTTAAATGAGCAGTTCTTC.

V is TRBV29-1 and J is TRBJ2-1; weak D call: TRBD2 (6 bases). The CDR3 spans 14 residues. Deletions cut 3 bases from V and 6 bases from J, with 15 bases between. The germline gives CDR1 SQVTM, CDR2 ANQGSEA. CDR3 DNA: TGCAGCGTTGACGTTAGGGACTTAGGCAATGAGCAGTTCTTC. This encodes CSVDVRDLGNEQFF.

V usage is TRBV6-5 and J usage is TRBJ1-1; D remains ambiguous. The V end lost 0 bases, the J end lost 0 bases, and 8 bases lay between the germline ends. The CDR3 length is 15 residues. CDR1 and CDR2 from the germline V gene are MNHEY and SVGAGI. CDR3 residues: CASSYSTVMNTEAFF. CDR3 nucleotides: TGTGCCAGCAGTTACTCAACAGTCATGAACACTGAAGCTTTCTTT.

The chain joins TRBV29-1 to TRBJ1-1; D gene uncertain. Deletions cut 3 bases from V and 2 bases from J, with 7 bases between. CDR1 is SQVTM, CDR2 ANQGSEA, per germline. This CDR3 is built from 12 residues. As DNA, the CDR3 is TGCAGCGTTGATGGGATTAACACTGAAGCTTTCTTT. Its translation is CSVDGINTEAFF.

The genes are TRBV29-1 and TRBJ1-4, with D possibly matching TRBD1 (6 bases). The CDR3 covers 12 residues. V shed 7 bases and J shed 7 bases, with 13 bases lying between them. Germline lookup yields CDR1 SQVTM and CDR2 ANQGSEA. The CDR3: CSASDSGEKLFF. CDR3 in DNA: TGCAGCGCCTCGGACAGCGGTGAAAAACTGTTTTTT. Together with reference TRBV29-1 and TRBJ1-4, the CDR3 gives the full variable domain: SAVISQKPSRDICQRGTSLTIQCQVDSQVTMMFWYRQQPGQSLTLIATANQGSEATYESGFVIDKFPISRPNLTFSTLTVSNMSPEDSSIYLCSASDSGEKLFFGSGTQLSVL.